One sample yielded the 13 T cell receptor beta chains listed below, sequenced in a study of molecular identifiers for immune sequencing clone quantification. TCRdb redid the calling of the PCR reads with MiXCR, one entry per CDR3 protein. The sample consists of 460,000 or so distinct CDR3 sequences, around 23% of them appearing once. Sequenced sample: naive CD8+ T cells from blood, with Jurkat cell RNA spiked in. Regarding subset: FACS-sorted CD8+CD4-CCR7+CD45RA+ naive T cells. Source of these receptors: a human donor in good health. Some libraries in this study had Jurkat cell RNA spiked in.

The chain employs TRBV7-2 and TRBJ2-2, with TRBD2 matching over 9 bases. The CDR3 is made up of 17 amino acids. CDR1 and CDR2 from the germline V gene are SGHTA and FQGNSA. With V trimmed by 5 bases and J by 6 bases, 13 bases remained unmatched. In nucleotides, the CDR3 is TGTGCCAGCAGCCCCACCGTGGGACTAGCTCTCGCCGGGGAGCTGTTTTTT. It yields the protein CASSPTVGLALAGELFF.

This clonotype was seen many times. V gene TRBV20-1 combines with J gene TRBJ2-4, with TRBD1 matching over 8 bases. This CDR3 is 16 amino acids long. J lost 1 base, V lost 3 bases, and 8 bases had no gene match. Germline lookup yields CDR1 DFQATT and CDR2 SNEGSKA (reference sequence). CDR3 sequence reads: CSAREDRAWAKNIQYF. CDR3 coding DNA: TGCAGTGCTAGGGAGGACAGGGCCTGGGCCAAAAACATTCAGTACTTC.

This clonotype was counted ten times or more. V usage is TRBV5-4 and J usage is TRBJ2-7; maybe TRBD1 (5 bases). The CDR3 runs 16 residues. The germline V gene has CDR1 SGHNT and CDR2 YYREEE (reference sequence). V was trimmed by 1 base and J by 0 bases, leaving 14 bases between them. Here the CDR3 reads CASSLTGPVSSYEQYF. CDR3 nucleotide sequence: TGTGCCAGCAGCTTGACAGGCCCAGTGAGCTCCTACGAGCAGTACTTC.

This clonotype came up many times. This chain links TRBV12-3 or TRBV12-4 with TRBJ1-1, with a weak D call TRBD1 (6 bases). V was shortened by 6 bases and J by 4 bases, with 15 bases between the two germline ends. The CDR3 runs 14 residues. The CDR3 sequence: CASSQGIGFTEAFF. The CDR3 DNA reads as TGTGCCAGCAGCCAGGGGATTGGATTCACTGAAGCTTTCTTT.

This clonotype is a singleton in its sample. This chain joins TRBV2 and TRBJ1-1, with 7 bases matching TRBD1. Trimming removed 9 bases from V and 1 base from J; junction bases left unmatched: 8. This CDR3 is built from 14 residues. Germline V CDR1 and CDR2: SNHLY, FYNNEI. This chain's CDR3 is CARASDRPNTEAFF. CDR3 sequence (DNA): TGTGCCAGGGCCTCGGACAGGCCGAACACTGAAGCTTTCTTT.

This clonotype was detected ten times or more. The chain combines TRBV5-5 with TRBJ2-7, with a tentative D call TRBD2 (5 bases). The germline V gene has CDR1 SGHKS and CDR2 YYEKEE (reference sequence). The ends were cut back, 4 bases at V and 1 base at J, with 18 bases in the middle. This CDR3 comprises 16 residues. The CDR3 sequence is CASSRLGAGPSYEQYF. DNA of the CDR3: TGTGCCAGCAGCCGTCTAGGTGCGGGTCCTTCCTACGAGCAGTACTTC.

This clonotype has only a few counts. The chain employs TRBV28 and TRBJ1-3; D is ambiguous. This CDR3 comprises 15 residues. The V end was cut by 7 bases, the J end by 0 bases, with 13 bases between. Germline-derived CDR1 and CDR2 are MDHEN and SYDVKM. CDR3 nucleotides: TGTGCCAGCACTACTCGGGAGACCTCTGGAAACACCATATATTTT. This codes for CASTTRETSGNTIYF.

Ten or more counts support this clonotype. This chain joins TRBV20-1 and TRBJ2-4; no clear D. The V end was cut by 1 base, the J end by 1 base, with 17 bases between. From germline, CDR1 is DFQATT and CDR2 SNEGSKA (reference sequence). The CDR3 loop spans 17 amino acids. The DNA for the CDR3 is TGCAGTGCTAGAGGGGATCTTAGCCTCTCGGCCAAAAACATTCAGTACTTC. Translated: CSARGDLSLSAKNIQYF.

Turning to this clonotype: The junction differs from germline at one of its ends, possibly a read error. This chain links TRBV4-3 with TRBJ1-1; 8 nucleotides align to TRBD1. Germline V CDR1 and CDR2: LGHNA, YSLEER. This CDR3 comprises 15 residues. CDR3 nucleotide sequence: TGCGCCAGCAGCCAAGAGGACAGGGCGAACACTGGAGCTTTCTTT. The encoded protein is CASSQEDRANTGAFF.

For the CDR3, the DNA is TGCGCCAGCAGAGGGGTCGACGGGAGGGAGACCCAGTACTTC. Translation gives CASRGVDGRETQYF. V usage is TRBV4-1 and J usage is TRBJ2-5; 7 positions match TRBD2. V was clipped by 6 bases and J by 5 bases; unmatched bases: 9. The CDR3 consists of 14 residues. CDR1 MGHRA and CDR2 YSYEKL come from the germline V gene.

This clonotype was seen a few times. The chain employs TRBV9 and TRBJ2-2; the D call may be TRBD1 or TRBD2 (5 bases each). CDR3 length: 17 residues. The germline V gene encodes CDR1 SGDLS and CDR2 YYNGEE. V dropped 4 bases and J dropped 0 bases, with 16 bases sitting between them. DNA of the CDR3: TGTGCCAGCAGCATTAGTGGGGGACGCGCGAACACCGGGGAGCTGTTTTTT. As protein: CASSISGGRANTGELFF.

The V and J genes are TRBV7-3 and TRBJ2-5, with TRBD1 as a possible D gene (6 bases). The CDR3 loop spans 15 amino acids. CDR1 and CDR2 from the germline V gene are SGHTA and FQGTGA. With 4 bases removed from V and 5 bases from J, the gap between germline ends came to 17 bases. CDR3 bases: TGTGCCAGCAGCTCAACGATCCAGGGGCGGGAGACCCAGTACTTC. Protein sequence: CASSSTIQGRETQYF.

The chain joins TRBV7-2 to TRBJ2-3; 7 bases align to TRBD1. The CDR3 runs to 16 residues. Trimming cost V 5 bases and J 1 base; bases outside gene matches: 9. CDR1 is SGHTA and CDR2 is FQGNSA in the germline V gene. The CDR3 nucleotides read TGTGCCAGCAGCCCCCGTTGGGACAGCCGCACAGATACGCAGTATTTT. Its translation is CASSPRWDSRTDTQYF.